This T cell receptor (beta chain) was obtained from a study of cytomegalovirus exposure and HLA in healthy donors. Overall study: Tens of millions of unique TCRs from HLA-typed donors were held in an early release of data.

The primer mix had 60 Vbeta and 13 Jbeta primers. Data came from immunoSEQ multiplex PCR; TCRdb stores just in-frame clones and leaves some out. The table records 150,000 to 200,000 clones, about three quarters of them present only once. Germline assignment: CDR1 SGHTA and CDR2 FQGNSA. The CDR3 loop spans 15 amino acids. V lost 1 base, J lost 0 bases, and 9 bases lay in between. The sample was PBMCs. The receptor was isolated from a woman aged 45-59 years in good health and CMV-seropositive. The chain has TRBV7-2 and TRBJ2-5; tentative D call: TRBD1 (6 bases). The CDR3 is CASSLVQGNQETQYF. DNA of the CDR3: TGTGCCAGCAGCTTAGTCCAGGGGAACCAAGAGACCCAGTACTTC.